The 21 T cell receptor beta chains in this list originate from one sample, sequenced in a study of T cells in narcolepsy. Profiled with immunoSEQ multiplex PCR; TCRdb holds only in-frame clones, not every one. Among about 30,000 clones listed, about four fifths were seen once. Sequencing was performed on CD45RA- memory CD4+ T cells from PBMCs. The source of these receptors is a human donor with narcolepsy.

The chain combines TRBV28 with TRBJ1-5; a possible D gene is TRBD1 (6 bases). The V gene's germline CDR1 is MDHEN and CDR2 SYDVKM. This CDR3 region has 13 residues. The ends were cut back, 5 bases at V and 15 bases at J, with 20 bases in the middle. Here the CDR3 DNA reads TGTGCCAGCAGTCCCCTCAGACAGGCCATCCGGCATTTT. Translated: CASSPLRQAIRHF.

V is TRBV25-1 and J is TRBJ1-5, with a weak D call TRBD1 (5 bases). Germline V gene data show CDR1 as MGHDK and CDR2 as SYGVNS. The V and J ends lost 4 bases and 1 base respectively, with 11 bases between them. The CDR3 loop spans 15 amino acids. The chain's CDR3 is CASSVSGDSNQPQHF. The CDR3 DNA sequence: TGTGCCAGCAGTGTCAGTGGGGACAGCAATCAGCCCCAGCATTTT.

This chain links TRBV11-2 with TRBJ2-7; 15 positions match TRBD2. V lost 5 bases, J lost 5 bases, and 7 bases stayed unmatched. Germline CDR1 is SGHAT and CDR2 is FQNNGV. CDR3 size: 16 residues. CDR3 residues: CASSPLGLAGGHEQYF. CDR3 nucleotide sequence: TGTGCCAGCAGCCCCCTGGGACTAGCGGGGGGCCACGAGCAGTACTTC.

The chain recombines TRBV11-3 with TRBJ2-7; TRBD1 matches 7 bases. From germline, CDR1 is SGHNT and CDR2 YENEEA. Trimming cost V 5 bases and J 2 bases; bases outside gene matches: 9. The CDR3 is 15 amino acids. CDR3 sequence reads: CASSPTGTEAYEQYF. In nucleotides, the CDR3 is TGTGCCAGCAGCCCAACCGGGACAGAGGCCTACGAGCAGTACTTC.

The CDR3 reads CASSPPEGAEANYGYTF. The CDR3 nucleotides read TGTGCCAGCTCACCTCCCGAGGGCGCCGAGGCTAACTATGGCTACACCTTC. The chain uses TRBV18 and TRBJ1-2; D uncertain. The V gene's germline CDR1 is KGHSH and CDR2 LQKENI. Deletions cut 3 bases from V and 0 bases from J, with 17 bases between. This CDR3 is 17 amino acids long. The full variable domain, its missing parts supplied by reference TRBV18 and TRBJ1-2, is NAGVMQNPRHLVRRRGQEARLRCSPMKGHSHVYWYRQLPEEGLKFMVYLQKENIIDESGMPKERFSAEFPKEGPSILRIQQVVRGDSAAYFCASSPPEGAEANYGYTFGSGTRLTVV.

This rearrangement joins TRBV28 to TRBJ1-5, with a possible D match to TRBD1 (6 bases). Trimming took 5 bases from V and 2 from J, leaving 16 bases between them. The CDR3 is made up of 16 amino acids. The V gene's germline CDR1 is MDHEN and CDR2 SYDVKM. The CDR3 sequence is CASSMSPGAGNQPQHF. In DNA, the CDR3 is TGTGCCAGCAGTATGTCGCCGGGGGCCGGCAATCAGCCCCAGCATTTT.

The CDR3 coding sequence is TGTGCCACCTCGGGGTCCAGGGAGGGCACTGAAGCTTTCTTT. Amino acids: CATSGSREGTEAFF. J is TRBJ1-1 and V is TRBV2; possibly TRBD1 for D (5 bases). The CDR3 totals 14 residues. Trimming cost V 10 bases and J 4 bases, with 19 bases left between them. The germline gives CDR1 SNHLY, CDR2 FYNNEI. The full variable domain, completed using reference TRBV2 and TRBJ1-1, is EPEVTQTPSHQVTQMGQEVILRCVPISNHLYFYWYRQILGQKVEFLVSFYNNEISEKSEIFDDQFSVERPDGSNFTLKIRSTKLEDSAMYFCATSGSREGTEAFFGQGTRLTVV.

The V and J genes are TRBV4-2 and TRBJ2-5, with 9 bases identical to TRBD2. CDR1 and CDR2 from the germline V gene are LGHNA and YNFKEQ. This CDR3 spans 17 amino acids. The ends lost 1 base at V and 2 bases at J; junction bases unmatched: 8. Here the CDR3 DNA reads TGTGCCAGCAGCCAAGGCGGGGCTAGCGGGGCGCAAGAGACCCAGTACTTC. It translates to CASSQGGASGAQETQYF.

The chain employs TRBV5-6 and TRBJ2-4; a possible D gene is TRBD2 (6 bases). The CDR3 sequence is 15 residues long. V lost 0 bases to trimming and J lost 6 bases, with 13 bases between them. Per germline, CDR1 SGHDT and CDR2 YYEEEE. Here the CDR3 reads CASSLGRVDRNIQYF. The CDR3 bases are TGTGCCAGCAGCTTGGGGAGGGTTGATCGAAACATTCAGTACTTC.

The chain couples TRBV2 to TRBJ1-6; D possibly corresponds to TRBD1 (6 bases). This CDR3 is built from 16 residues. Trimming left V 10 bases short and J 0 bases short, with 16 bases between. From germline, CDR1 is SNHLY and CDR2 FYNNEI. The CDR3 DNA sequence: TGTGCCACCTTTGGAGGGGGGAGCTCCTATAATTCACCCCTCCACTTT. It encodes CATFGGGSSYNSPLHF.

This clone was recorded a few times. The V and J genes are TRBV7-2 and TRBJ2-7, with D perhaps TRBD1 or TRBD2 (6 bases each). Germline CDR1 SGHTA, CDR2 FQGNSA. CDR3 length equals 16 residues. Trimming took 5 bases from V and 1 from J, leaving 18 bases between them. CDR3 in DNA: TGTGCCAGCAGCCTCGAGGCGGGACACATATCCTACGAGCAGTACTTC. It is translated as CASSLEAGHISYEQYF.

The rearrangement joins TRBV18 to TRBJ2-7; D remains unclear. The CDR3 contains 11 residues. V dropped 8 bases and J dropped 3 bases, with 8 bases sitting between them. Per germline, CDR1 KGHSH and CDR2 LQKENI. CDR3 DNA sequence: TGTGCCAGCGCAGGTTACTACGAGCAGTACTTC. This codes for CASAGYYEQYF.

This chain uses TRBV5-8 with TRBJ2-5; possibly TRBD1 for D (5 bases). The V gene lost 1 base and the J gene lost 2 bases, with 9 bases spanning the gap. Germline-derived CDR1 and CDR2 are SGHTS and YDEGEE. This CDR3 has 14 residues. The CDR3 DNA reads as TGTGCCAGCAGCTTGTTACAGGCGCAAGAGACCCAGTACTTC. Amino acid sequence: CASSLLQAQETQYF. Drawing the rest from reference TRBV5-8 and TRBJ2-5, the complete variable domain is EAGVTQSPTHLIKTRGQQATLRCSPISGHTSVYWYQQALGLGLQFLLWYDEGEERNRGNFPPRFSGRQFPNYSSELNVNALELEDSALYLCASSLLQAQETQYFGPGTRLLVL.

The chain employs TRBV9 and TRBJ2-5; 13 bases match TRBD2. The CDR3 sequence is 17 residues long. Germline loops: CDR1 SGDLS, CDR2 YYNGEE. V shed 0 bases, J shed 5 bases, and the junction held 7 bases outside the gene matches. The CDR3 sequence: CASSVGLAGGGQETQYF. In nucleotides, the CDR3 is TGTGCCAGCAGCGTAGGACTAGCGGGGGGAGGTCAGGAGACCCAGTACTTC.

This clone has just a few counts. The chain carries TRBV7-2 and TRBJ2-2; 11 bases are shared with TRBD2. Germline CDR1 reads SGHTA; CDR2 reads FQGNSA. V was clipped by 5 bases and J by 1 base; unmatched bases: 3. CDR3 length equals 16 residues. This CDR3 reads CASSPSGGLNTGELFF. The DNA for the CDR3 is TGTGCCAGCAGCCCTAGCGGGGGGCTGAACACCGGGGAGCTGTTTTTT.

This clone has just one count. V is TRBV18 and J is TRBJ2-1, with a weak D call TRBD2 (5 bases). The V gene lost 5 bases and the J gene lost 10 bases, with 12 bases spanning the gap. CDR3 length equals 12 residues. The germline gives CDR1 KGHSH, CDR2 LQKENI. The CDR3 sequence: CASSEGLGEQFF. CDR3 DNA sequence: TGTGCCAGCTCAGAAGGACTGGGGGAGCAGTTCTTC.

V and J are TRBV28 and TRBJ2-1; unclear D gene. The germline V gene has CDR1 MDHEN and CDR2 SYDVKM. This CDR3 has 14 amino acids. Trimming stripped 6 bases from V and 0 bases from J, with 9 bases between. In DNA, the CDR3 is TGTGCCAGCAGAGCAGCTTCCTCCTACAATGAGCAGTTCTTC. Translated: CASRAASSYNEQFF.

The V and J genes are TRBV4-1 and TRBJ1-3; TRBD1 might be the D (6 bases). There are 18 residues in the CDR3. V lost 1 base, J lost 3 bases, and 19 bases lay in between. CDR1 is MGHRA, CDR2 YSYEKL, per germline. CDR3 sequence: CASSQAGGSTTFGNTIYF. The CDR3 DNA reads as TGCGCCAGCAGCCAAGCTGGGGGCAGTACTACGTTTGGAAACACCATATATTTT.

This chain joins TRBV4-2 and TRBJ2-7; D tentatively fits TRBD1 or TRBD2 (5 bases each). The germline V and J ends were trimmed by 6 bases and 6 bases, with 21 bases remaining between them. The germline gives CDR1 LGHNA, CDR2 YNFKEQ. The CDR3 length is 15 residues. CDR3 DNA sequence: TGTGCCAGCAGACCCCAACTGGGGGAAACGGGCGAGCAGTACTTC. Protein: CASRPQLGETGEQYF.

In DNA form, the CDR3 reads TGCGCCAGCAGCCAAGATCAAACAGGGGGCACCGGGGAGCTGTTTTTT. Its protein product is CASSQDQTGGTGELFF. The chain carries TRBV4-3 and TRBJ2-2; the match to TRBD1 covers 8 bases. From germline, CDR1 is LGHNA and CDR2 YSLEER. This CDR3 is 16 amino acids long. J lost 4 bases, V lost 0 bases, and 4 bases had no gene match.

V gene TRBV14 combines with J gene TRBJ2-2; TRBD2 is a possible D gene (5 bases). Germline CDR1 SGHDN, CDR2 FVKESK. The CDR3 consists of 13 residues. V lost 0 bases and J lost 8, with 7 bases in between. Here the CDR3 DNA reads TGTGCCAGCAGCCAAGATCGAGGGGGGGAGCTGTTTTTT. This gives the protein CASSQDRGGELFF.